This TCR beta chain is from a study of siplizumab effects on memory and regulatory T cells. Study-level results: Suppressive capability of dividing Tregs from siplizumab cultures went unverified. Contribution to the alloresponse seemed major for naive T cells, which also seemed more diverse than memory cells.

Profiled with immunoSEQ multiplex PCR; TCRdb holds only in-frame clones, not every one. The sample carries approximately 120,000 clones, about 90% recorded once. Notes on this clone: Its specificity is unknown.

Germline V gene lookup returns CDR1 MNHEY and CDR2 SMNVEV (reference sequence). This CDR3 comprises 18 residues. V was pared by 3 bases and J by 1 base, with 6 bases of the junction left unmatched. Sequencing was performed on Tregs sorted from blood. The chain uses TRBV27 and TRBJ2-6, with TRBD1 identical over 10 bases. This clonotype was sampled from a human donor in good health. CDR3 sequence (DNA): TGTGCCAGCAGTTTGTTGGGACAGGGGAGGTCTGGGGCCAACGTCCTGACTTTC. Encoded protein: CASSLLGQGRSGANVLTF.